The TCR beta chain described here comes from a study of T-cell reconstitution after alpha-beta-depleted transplantation in children. The study's findings and limits: Reports say that about two months after transplant, the alpha-beta T cells came out of several hundred graft clones that had expanded. There were some patients whose high TCRbeta diversity at day 60 came from surviving recipient T cells and thymic progenitors. Newly made T cells mostly supplied T-cell counts and diversity one year after transplant.

The V gene's germline CDR1 is LGHDT and CDR2 YNNKEL (reference sequence). This CDR3 comprises 16 residues. V dropped 2 bases and J dropped 6 bases, with 17 bases sitting between them. The TCRbeta library incorporated unique molecular identifiers. One entry per CDR3 protein results from TCRdb running MiXCR on the PCR reads. The sample lists hundreds of thousands of distinct CDR3 sequences, less than 15% occurring once. Remarks on this clonotype: Its antigen is not identified.

The sequenced sample was PBMCs, obtained before TCRalphabeta/CD19-depleted stem cell transplant. This receptor was taken from a girl aged 2 to 9 with congenital amegakaryocytic thrombocytopenia, due to receive a stem cell transplant. The rearrangement uses TRBV3-1 and TRBJ2-4, with D perhaps matching TRBD1 (6 bases). DNA for the CDR3: TGTGCCAGCAGCCAATTGTCTACAGGGCGAGGAAACATTCAGTACTTC. Its protein product is CASSQLSTGRGNIQYF.